These 9 T cell receptor beta chains originate from one sample sequenced in a study of monozygotic twins with cystic fibrosis. TCRdb keeps only in-frame clones here, not all; method: immunoSEQ multiplex PCR. The sample consists of about 26,000 clones, less than 95% of them appearing once. The sample consisted of blood. The receptors come from a girl aged 2 to 9 with cystic fibrosis.

This chain uses TRBV4-3 with TRBJ1-4, with D possibly TRBD1 on 5 matching bases. This CDR3 spans 16 amino acids. Trimming pared 3 bases from V and 2 bases from J, leaving 13 bases between. The germline gives CDR1 LGHNA, CDR2 YSLEER. CDR3 sequence: CASSQAKGSTNEKLFF. In nucleotides, the CDR3 is TGCGCCAGCAGCCAGGCGAAGGGGTCCACTAATGAAAAACTGTTTTTT.

The count of this clone is one. The chain employs TRBV11-2 and TRBJ2-5; the D is unclear. The V and J ends lost 2 bases and 5 bases respectively, with 6 bases between them. The V gene's germline CDR1 is SGHAT and CDR2 FQNNGV. CDR3 size: 12 residues. CDR3 sequence: CASSLSRETQYF. The CDR3 nucleotides read TGTGCCAGCAGCTTATCAAGGGAGACCCAGTACTTC.

The sample holds one count of this clone. CDR3 sequence (DNA): TGTGCCAGCAGTTTATCTCCTGGGGGCCCAATCCTTTATGGCTACACCTTC. Its protein is CASSLSPGGPILYGYTF. This chain joins TRBV27 and TRBJ1-2; possibly TRBD1 for D (6 bases). V was clipped by 0 bases and J by 5 bases, with 19 bases between them. CDR3 length equals 17 residues. Germline V gene data show CDR1 as MNHEY and CDR2 as SMNVEV (reference sequence).

This rearrangement joins TRBV4-1 to TRBJ2-3; D call uncertain. The CDR3 is made up of 12 amino acids. Trimming stripped 0 bases from V and 6 bases from J, with 4 bases between. CDR1 and CDR2 from the germline V gene are MGHRA and YSYEKL. The chain's CDR3 is CASSQDWDTQYF. The CDR3 nucleotides read TGCGCCAGCAGCCAAGATTGGGATACGCAGTATTTT.

This chain connects TRBV30 to TRBJ1-4, with TRBD1 identical over 9 bases. The CDR3 is made up of 14 amino acids. Trimming at V came to 5 bases and at J to 7 bases, leaving 8 bases not matched to a gene. Germline CDR1 GTSNPN, CDR2 SVGIG (reference sequence). As DNA, the CDR3 is TGTGCCTGGTTTTCCCCGGGACAGGGTGAAAAACTGTTTTTT. As protein: CAWFSPGQGEKLFF.

The V call is TRBV14, the J call TRBJ2-7; weak D call: TRBD1 (6 bases). CDR1 is SGHDN, CDR2 FVKESK, per germline. The CDR3 covers 14 residues. V gave up 3 bases and J gave up 1 base, with 10 bases separating them. The CDR3 sequence: CASSQAGQSYEQYF. The CDR3, as DNA: TGTGCCAGCAGCCAGGCCGGACAGTCCTACGAGCAGTACTTC.

The chain employs TRBV7-7 and TRBJ2-5; D uncertain. CDR3 length: 13 residues. The V gene's germline CDR1 is SSHAT and CDR2 FNYEAQ (reference sequence). Trimming took off 3 bases at V and 2 bases at J, with 7 bases between the two ends. CDR3 coding DNA: TGTGCCAGCAGCTTCGGCAGACAAGAGACCCAGTACTTC. It codes for CASSFGRQETQYF.

This chain links TRBV4-1 with TRBJ2-7; TRBD1 matches 7 bases. Germline V gene lookup returns CDR1 MGHRA and CDR2 YSYEKL. This CDR3 contains 15 residues. The V segment lost 6 bases and the J segment 6 bases; nucleotides outside the gene matches: 14. CDR3 coding DNA: TGCGCCAGCAGACGGACTTTGACAGGGTACGGCGAGCAGTACTTC. Translation gives CASRRTLTGYGEQYF.

The V gene is TRBV10-3, the J gene TRBJ2-7; the match to TRBD1 covers 9 bases. V shed 0 bases, J shed 4 bases, and the junction held 7 bases outside the gene matches. The CDR3 consists of 16 residues. CDR1 is ENHRY and CDR2 is SYGVKD in the germline V gene. Here the CDR3 DNA reads TGTGCCATCAGTGAGTCCCACAGGGGGCGAGGGTACGAGCAGTACTTC. Its translation is CAISESHRGRGYEQYF.